The 14 T cell receptor beta chains below were found in one sample sequenced in a study of identifying expanded T cells in peripheral blood. Profiled with immunoSEQ multiplex PCR; TCRdb holds only in-frame clones, not every one. The table records 100,000 to 150,000 clones, roughly 82% of them present only once. Material for sequencing was blood. Every receptor here comes from a person aged 18 to 70 in good health.

The chain couples TRBV19 to TRBJ1-1, with 7 positions matching TRBD1. Germline CDR1 LNHDA, CDR2 SQIVND (reference sequence). The V segment lost 7 bases and the J segment 3 bases; nucleotides outside the gene matches: 8. The CDR3 covers 14 residues. The CDR3 DNA sequence: TGTGCCAGTATCCAGGGGGACGTGGACACTGAAGCTTTCTTT. As protein: CASIQGDVDTEAFF.

V and J are TRBV6-1 and TRBJ2-6, with unresolved D. V shed 6 bases and J shed 1 base, with 10 bases lying between them. Germline assignment: CDR1 MNHNS and CDR2 SASEGT. The CDR3 contains 15 residues. The DNA of the CDR3 is TGTGCCAGCAGGGACCCCGTTTCTGGGGCCAACGTCCTGACTTTC. Protein: CASRDPVSGANVLTF.

V usage is TRBV5-4 and J usage is TRBJ2-3; 10 bases line up with TRBD2. Germline loops: CDR1 SGHNT, CDR2 YYREEE (reference sequence). Trimming at V came to 4 bases and at J to 0 bases, leaving 5 bases not matched to a gene. This CDR3 region has 16 residues. Here the CDR3 DNA reads TGTGCCAGCAGCCCAAGCGGGGGGGCTAGCACAGATACGCAGTATTTT. As protein: CASSPSGGASTDTQYF.

The V gene is TRBV7-8, the J gene TRBJ2-5; D call uncertain. CDR1 and CDR2 from the germline V gene are SGHVS and FQNEAQ. V was clipped by 2 bases and J by 5 bases, with 12 bases between them. This CDR3 has 14 amino acids. This CDR3 is CASSLMAQFETQYF. The CDR3 DNA follows: TGTGCCAGCAGCTTAATGGCTCAGTTCGAGACCCAGTACTTC.

The CDR3 is CASSLWGQQEQFF. In DNA form, the CDR3 reads TGTGCCAGCAGCTTATGGGGCCAGCAGGAGCAGTTCTTC. The V gene is TRBV7-2, the J gene TRBJ2-1; perhaps TRBD1 as D (5 bases). Trimming removed 2 bases from V and 10 bases from J, with 12 bases in between. CDR3 length: 13 residues. CDR1 and CDR2 (germline): SGHTA, FQGNSA. The whole variable domain, filled in from reference TRBV7-2 and TRBJ2-1, reads GAGVSQSPSNKVTEKGKDVELRCDPISGHTALYWYRQSLGQGLEFLIYFQGNSAPDKSGLPSDRFSAERTGGSVSTLTIQRTQQEDSAVYLCASSLWGQQEQFFGPGTRLTVL.

This chain uses TRBV7-9 with TRBJ1-1, with unresolved D. The V gene's germline CDR1 is SEHNR and CDR2 FQNEAQ (reference sequence). The CDR3 contains 13 residues. V lost 5 bases and J 1 base, leaving 8 bases between the germline ends. This CDR3 reads CASSPSGNTEAFF. CDR3 DNA sequence: TGTGCCAGCAGCCCTAGTGGGAACACTGAAGCTTTCTTT.

The CDR3 sequence is CASSPTDSHLVQGYTF. The DNA of the CDR3 is TGTGCCAGCAGCCCAACGGACAGTCATCTTGTTCAGGGCTACACCTTC. The gene calls are TRBV9 and TRBJ1-2, with D tentatively TRBD1 (6 bases). The CDR3 length is 16 residues. Germline loops: CDR1 SGDLS, CDR2 YYNGEE. V lost 4 bases and J 8 bases, leaving 24 bases between the germline ends.

This sequence joins TRBV10-1 and TRBJ2-1; 11 bases align to TRBD2. The V segment lost 5 bases and the J segment 9 bases; nucleotides outside the gene matches: 9. The CDR3 contains 15 residues. Germline loops: CDR1 WNHNN, CDR2 SYGVQD (reference sequence). The CDR3 DNA is TGCGCCAGCAGTCTAGGGGGGACTAGCGGTGGTGAGCAGTTCTTC. Protein: CASSLGGTSGGEQFF.

The chain couples TRBV28 to TRBJ2-1, with 14 bases aligning to TRBD2. The germline V gene has CDR1 MDHEN and CDR2 SYDVKM. After removal of 3 bases from V and 8 bases from J, the junction contained 6 bases not matched to a gene. CDR3 length equals 16 residues. The CDR3 sequence: CASSFLSGLAGDEQFF. CDR3 nucleotide sequence: TGTGCCAGCAGTTTCCTATCGGGACTAGCGGGGGATGAGCAGTTCTTC.

The gene calls are TRBV5-1 and TRBJ2-3; no firm D call. Trimming left V 4 bases short and J 2 bases short, with 14 bases between. Looked up from germline, CDR1 is SGHRS and CDR2 is YFSETQ. The CDR3 totals 15 residues. In DNA, the CDR3 is TGCGCCAGCAGCCCCGACATAATCCCCACAGATACGCAGTATTTT. Encoded protein: CASSPDIIPTDTQYF.

The chain recombines TRBV5-8 with TRBJ2-5; 9 bases agree with TRBD1. Germline CDR1 and CDR2: SGHTS and YDEGEE. The CDR3 contains 16 residues. Trimming took 2 bases from V and 5 from J; bases not matched to a gene: 10. CDR3 sequence: CASSLRTGGYGETQYF. The CDR3 DNA reads as TGTGCCAGCAGCTTACGTACAGGGGGCTATGGGGAGACCCAGTACTTC.

This clone was counted a few times. This sequence joins TRBV5-4 and TRBJ1-2, with 11 bases lining up with TRBD1. The germline CDR1 and CDR2 sequences are SGHNT and YYREEE (reference sequence). The CDR3 length is 12 residues. J was trimmed by 8 bases and V by 9 bases; bases with no gene match: 6. The CDR3 DNA reads TGTGCCACCCAGGACAGGGGGCGCGGCTACACCTTC. It codes for CATQDRGRGYTF.

The V call is TRBV5-6, the J call TRBJ1-6; the D is unclear. V lost 5 bases to trimming and J lost 2 bases, with 14 bases between them. There are 16 residues in the CDR3. CDR1 is SGHDT, CDR2 YYEEEE, per germline. For the CDR3, the DNA is TGTGCCAGCAGTCCCAGTTGGGGTACCTATAATTCACCCCTCCACTTT. Its translation: CASSPSWGTYNSPLHF.

This clone has only one observation. The chain links TRBV5-1 to TRBJ2-7; TRBD1 agrees at 8 bases. The CDR3 length is 15 residues. In germline, CDR1 is SGHRS, CDR2 YFSETQ. The V segment lost 0 bases and the J segment 4 bases; nucleotides outside the gene matches: 6. The CDR3 DNA reads as TGCGCCAGCAGCTTGGGGTGGCAGGGGGCTTACGAGCAGTACTTC. It translates to CASSLGWQGAYEQYF. The full variable domain, with the rest looked up from reference TRBV5-1 and TRBJ2-7, is KAGVTQTPRYLIKTRGQQVTLSCSPISGHRSVSWYQQTPGQGLQFLFEYFSETQRNKGNFPGRFSGRQFSNSRSEMNVSTLELGDSALYLCASSLGWQGAYEQYFGPGTRLTVT.